The 31 T cell receptor beta chains below come from one sample, sequenced in a study of long-term antiretroviral therapy in people with HIV. Runs used v3.0 of the immunoSEQ assay and were done at survey level. Method: immunoSEQ multiplex PCR; TCRdb's copy keeps in-frame clones and lacks some. The sample holds about 27,000 clones, more than 75% seen once. Specimen: unsorted PBMCs, collected 2.9 years after starting antiretroviral therapy. The receptor set was obtained from a man aged 50 to 60 with HIV.

The chain is built from TRBV2 and TRBJ1-4; D gene uncertain. Germline CDR1 SNHLY, CDR2 FYNNEI. The CDR3 has 12 residues. Trimming removed 3 bases from V and 10 bases from J, with 9 bases in between. Here the CDR3 DNA reads TGTGCCAGCAGTGAGTGGGCGGCAAAACTGTTTTTT. Amino acids: CASSEWAAKLFF. The whole variable domain, remainder taken from reference TRBV2 and TRBJ1-4, is EPEVTQTPSHQVTQMGQEVILRCVPISNHLYFYWYRQILGQKVEFLVSFYNNEISEKSEIFDDQFSVERPDGSNFTLKIRSTKLEDSAMYFCASSEWAAKLFFGSGTQLSVL.

The rearrangement links TRBV4-3 to TRBJ1-1; 7 nucleotides line up with TRBD1. Germline V gene sequence: CDR1 LGHNA, CDR2 YSLEER. The length of the CDR3 is 13 residues. The V and J ends lost 4 bases and 11 bases, in that order; junction bases with no gene match: 10. The CDR3 is CASSPDRVAWAFF. Here the CDR3 DNA reads TGCGCCAGCAGCCCCGACAGGGTTGCATGGGCTTTCTTT.

This rearrangement joins TRBV7-3 to TRBJ2-2; 8 nucleotides line up with TRBD2. The J segment lost 4 bases and the V segment lost 5 bases, leaving 6 bases of the junction unmatched. The germline V gene has CDR1 SGHTA and CDR2 FQGTGA. This CDR3 is 15 amino acids long. The CDR3 DNA is TGTGCCAGCAGCGTCCGGGGGGGCCCCACCGGGGAGCTGTTTTTT. This sequence encodes CASSVRGGPTGELFF.

The chain joins TRBV16 to TRBJ2-5; D perhaps matches TRBD2 (5 bases). The length of the CDR3 is 15 residues. Germline CDR1 KGHSY, CDR2 FQNENV. Trimming cost V 0 bases and J 3 bases, with 11 bases left between them. DNA for the CDR3: TGTGCCAGCAGCCAATCTGCTAGCCGCGAAGAGACCCAGTACTTC. It yields the protein CASSQSASREETQYF. Full variable domain (outside the CDR3, taken from reference TRBV16 and TRBJ2-5): GEEVAQTPKHLVRGEGQKAKLYCAPIKGHSYVFWYQQVLKNEFKFLISFQNENVFDETGMPKERFSAKCLPNSPCSLEIQATKLEDSAVYFCASSQSASREETQYFGPGTRLLVL.

The rearrangement links TRBV27 to TRBJ2-7; D might be TRBD1 (6 bases). Per the germline V gene, CDR1 is MNHEY and CDR2 is SMNVEV (reference sequence). The V gene lost 3 bases and the J gene lost 4 bases, with 13 bases spanning the gap. There are 14 residues in the CDR3. CDR3 in amino acids: CASSFVGQQYEQYF. The CDR3, as DNA: TGTGCCAGCAGTTTTGTTGGACAGCAATACGAGCAGTACTTC.

The gene calls are TRBV6-5 and TRBJ1-6; 9 nucleotides align to TRBD1. Trimming took 8 bases from V and 8 from J; bases not matched to a gene: 10. The CDR3 contains 15 residues. In germline, CDR1 is MNHEY, CDR2 SVGAGI. CDR3 nucleotide sequence: TGTGCCAGCTCACGGGTCACAGGGGGCGATTCACCCCTCCACTTT. It yields the protein CASSRVTGGDSPLHF.

In its sample, this clone was seen a few times. This sequence joins TRBV15 and TRBJ2-6; D not resolved. Germline values: CDR1 LNHNV, CDR2 YYDKDF (reference sequence). V was pared by 5 bases and J by 0 bases, with 8 bases between. The CDR3 totals 15 residues. The DNA for the CDR3 is TGTGCCACCAGCCTTACCATCTCTGGGGCCAACGTCCTGACTTTC. As protein: CATSLTISGANVLTF.

CDR3 in DNA: TGTGCCAGCAGTTTAATCCCCCCCGACAGGGGGGCCACTGAAGCTTTCTTT. Residues: CASSLIPPDRGATEAFF. The chain has TRBV28 and TRBJ1-1, with 9 nucleotides matching TRBD1. Germline V gene data show CDR1 as MDHEN and CDR2 as SYDVKM. The CDR3 consists of 17 residues. The V segment lost 2 bases and the J segment 4 bases; nucleotides outside the gene matches: 11.

V is TRBV15 and J is TRBJ1-3, with a weak D call TRBD1 (6 bases). V was cut by 2 bases and J by 0 bases, with 11 bases left in between. The germline V gene has CDR1 LNHNV and CDR2 YYDKDF (reference sequence). The CDR3 has 16 amino acids. This CDR3 reads CATSRFGQFSGNTIYF. The CDR3 bases are TGTGCCACCAGCAGATTCGGACAGTTCTCTGGAAACACCATATATTTT.

For the CDR3, the DNA is TGTGCCAGCAGCTCCCTCGGGGGGGGCCCCTACGAGCAGTACTTC. Protein: CASSSLGGGPYEQYF. The chain recombines TRBV7-2 with TRBJ2-7; 8 positions agree with TRBD2. CDR1 and CDR2 (germline): SGHTA, FQGNSA. The length of the CDR3 is 15 residues. The ends lost 4 bases at V and 2 bases at J; junction bases unmatched: 7.

The chain couples TRBV15 to TRBJ2-7; tentatively, D is TRBD1 (8 bases). Germline values: CDR1 LNHNV, CDR2 YYDKDF (reference sequence). Trimming cost V 6 bases and J 1 base, with 22 bases left between them. The CDR3 sequence is 17 residues long. The CDR3 protein is CATRDRGGVGESYEQYF. Written as DNA, the CDR3 is TGTGCCACCAGAGACAGGGGAGGGGTTGGAGAATCCTACGAGCAGTACTTC.

The chain combines TRBV11-2 with TRBJ2-1; 8 nucleotides agree with TRBD1. CDR1 is SGHAT and CDR2 is FQNNGV in the germline V gene. This CDR3 has 16 amino acids. V lost 1 base and J lost 4; bases outside the gene matches: 6. CDR3 protein: CASSLVAGTGYNEQFF. CDR3 in DNA: TGTGCCAGCAGCTTAGTCGCCGGGACAGGATACAATGAGCAGTTCTTC.

The J gene is TRBJ2-7, the V gene TRBV7-9; the D call may be TRBD1 or TRBD2 (5 bases each). The ends were cut back, 1 base at V and 6 bases at J, with 13 bases in the middle. The V gene's germline CDR1 is SEHNR and CDR2 FQNEAQ (reference sequence). The CDR3 consists of 14 residues. Written as DNA, the CDR3 is TGTGCCAGCAGCTTAGTTCTGGGGGTAGGCGAGCAGTACTTC. Its translation is CASSLVLGVGEQYF.

The chain is built from TRBV4-1 and TRBJ2-1, with D maybe TRBD1 (6 bases). In germline, CDR1 is MGHRA, CDR2 YSYEKL. With 3 bases removed from V and 1 base from J, the gap between germline ends came to 10 bases. This CDR3 comprises 15 residues. The chain's CDR3 is CASSQLTGSYNEQFF. In DNA, the CDR3 is TGCGCCAGCAGCCAGCTTACAGGGTCCTACAATGAGCAGTTCTTC.

V is TRBV6-1 and J is TRBJ1-5; 12 bases fit TRBD1. The V gene's germline CDR1 is MNHNS and CDR2 SASEGT. CDR3 length equals 15 residues. Trimming took 5 bases from V and 5 from J; bases not matched to a gene: 4. The CDR3 DNA is TGTGCCAGCAGTTCCGGGACAGGGGGCTATCAGCCCCAGCATTTT. It specifies CASSSGTGGYQPQHF.

The gene calls are TRBV28 and TRBJ1-2, with D perhaps TRBD1 (5 bases). This CDR3 contains 15 residues. Germline assignment: CDR1 MDHEN and CDR2 SYDVKM. With 6 bases removed from V and 1 base from J, the gap between germline ends came to 15 bases. CDR3 in amino acids: CASSPIEGSNYGYTF. The CDR3 nucleotides read TGTGCCAGCAGCCCGATAGAGGGGAGTAACTATGGCTACACCTTC.

This chain joins TRBV7-3 and TRBJ2-3; the match to TRBD1 covers 7 bases. The CDR3 has 14 residues. V dropped 4 bases and J dropped 6; count of bases not matched to a gene: 7. From germline, CDR1 is SGHTA and CDR2 FQGTGA. The CDR3 is CASSSTGVRDTQYF. DNA of the CDR3: TGTGCCAGCAGCTCCACAGGGGTCCGGGATACGCAGTATTTT.

This rearrangement joins TRBV27 to TRBJ2-3; D gene unclear. Looked up from germline, CDR1 is MNHEY and CDR2 is SMNVEV (reference sequence). The CDR3 length is 13 residues. Trimming shortened V by 2 bases and J by 2 bases, and 5 bases separated the two germline ends. The CDR3 here is CASSLQNTDTQYF. The CDR3 DNA reads TGTGCCAGCAGTTTACAGAACACAGATACGCAGTATTTT.

Here the CDR3 reads CSVERQGLEKLFF. DNA of the CDR3: TGCAGCGTTGAACGGCAGGGTTTAGAAAAACTGTTTTTT. The chain recombines TRBV29-1 with TRBJ1-4; D may be TRBD1 (5 bases). The CDR3 loop spans 13 amino acids. Germline V lookup: CDR1 SQVTM, CDR2 ANQGSEA. Trimming removed 2 bases from V and 8 bases from J, with 12 bases in between.

For the CDR3, the DNA is TGCAGCGTTGCAGCTGGAGATGGTGCCTACGAGCAGTACTTC. It translates to CSVAAGDGAYEQYF. This chain connects TRBV29-1 to TRBJ2-7; no reliable D call. V was cut by 4 bases and J by 2 bases, with 15 bases left in between. CDR1 is SQVTM, CDR2 ANQGSEA, per germline. The length of the CDR3 is 14 residues.

This clone was detected once. The rearrangement links TRBV6-5 to TRBJ1-2, with TRBD1 as a possible D gene (5 bases). CDR1 is MNHEY, CDR2 SVGAGI, per germline. With 6 bases removed from V and 3 bases from J, the gap between germline ends came to 11 bases. There are 13 residues in the CDR3. The chain's CDR3 is CASRIQEYYGYTF. CDR3 DNA: TGTGCCAGCAGAATACAGGAGTACTATGGCTACACCTTC.

V is TRBV2 and J is TRBJ1-5, with D maybe TRBD1 (5 bases). The V end was cut by 4 bases, the J end by 0 bases, with 22 bases between. The germline gives CDR1 SNHLY, CDR2 FYNNEI. This CDR3 contains 19 residues. The CDR3 loop is CASSVQRDGLSYSNQPQHF. CDR3 in DNA: TGTGCCAGCAGTGTTCAGCGGGACGGACTATCCTATAGCAATCAGCCCCAGCATTTT. Full variable domain (remainder filled in from reference TRBV2 and TRBJ1-5): EPEVTQTPSHQVTQMGQEVILRCVPISNHLYFYWYRQILGQKVEFLVSFYNNEISEKSEIFDDQFSVERPDGSNFTLKIRSTKLEDSAMYFCASSVQRDGLSYSNQPQHFGDGTRLSIL.

V and J are TRBV27 and TRBJ1-6; D is unresolved. This CDR3 region has 12 residues. Deletions cut 3 bases from V and 5 bases from J, with 2 bases between. Looked up from germline, CDR1 is MNHEY and CDR2 is SMNVEV (reference sequence). The CDR3: CASSFHNSPLHF. The CDR3 DNA follows: TGTGCCAGCAGTTTTCATAATTCACCCCTCCACTTT.

J is TRBJ2-2 and V is TRBV19; TRBD2 is a possible D gene (6 bases). The CDR3 covers 14 residues. The germline CDR1 and CDR2 sequences are LNHDA and SQIVND (reference sequence). V lost 1 base and J lost 5, with 8 bases in between. DNA for the CDR3: TGTGCCAGTAGTATAGGAGGGACTACCGGGGAGCTGTTTTTT. It yields the protein CASSIGGTTGELFF. The whole variable domain, filled in from reference TRBV19 and TRBJ2-2, reads DGGITQSPKYLFRKEGQNVTLSCEQNLNHDAMYWYRQDPGQGLRLIYYSQIVNDFQKGDIAEGYSVSREKKESFPLTVTSAQKNPTAFYLCASSIGGTTGELFFGEGSRLTVL.

V and J are TRBV5-1 and TRBJ1-2; no clear D gene. The CDR3 covers 12 residues. Germline assignment: CDR1 SGHRS and CDR2 YFSETQ. The V end was cut by 1 base, the J end by 7 bases, with 8 bases between. CDR3 residues: CASSLSGAGYTF. The CDR3, as DNA: TGCGCCAGCAGCTTGAGCGGAGCTGGCTACACCTTC. The entire variable domain, with the rest obtained from reference TRBV5-1 and TRBJ1-2, is as follows: KAGVTQTPRYLIKTRGQQVTLSCSPISGHRSVSWYQQTPGQGLQFLFEYFSETQRNKGNFPGRFSGRQFSNSRSEMNVSTLELGDSALYLCASSLSGAGYTFGSGTRLTVV.

The V gene is TRBV7-9, the J gene TRBJ1-6; no clear D. V was pared by 4 bases and J by 7 bases, with 5 bases between. Per germline, CDR1 SEHNR and CDR2 FQNEAQ (reference sequence). This CDR3 is built from 12 residues. CDR3 amino acids: CASSSDNSPLHF. CDR3 sequence (DNA): TGTGCCAGCAGCTCGGACAATTCACCCCTCCACTTT.

This clone was recorded only once. The chain joins TRBV6-1 to TRBJ1-1, with 8 positions matching TRBD1. V dropped 4 bases and J dropped 5; count of bases not matched to a gene: 6. The CDR3 has 14 residues. Germline-derived CDR1 and CDR2 are MNHNS and SASEGT. CDR3 in DNA: TGTGCCAGCAGTGCGAGCAGGGGGCGGACTGAAGCTTTCTTT. Protein product: CASSASRGRTEAFF.

The chain employs TRBV18 and TRBJ2-7; TRBD2 might be the D (5 bases). Germline loops: CDR1 KGHSH, CDR2 LQKENI. The V end lost 5 bases, the J end lost 3 bases, and 17 bases lay between the germline ends. CDR3 length equals 15 residues. CDR3 in amino acids: CASSSSRAQVYEQYF. For the CDR3, the DNA is TGTGCCAGCTCAAGCTCGAGGGCCCAGGTCTACGAGCAGTACTTC.

The chain couples TRBV5-8 to TRBJ2-6; no clear D. Germline V gene lookup returns CDR1 SGHTS and CDR2 YDEGEE. The V gene lost 2 bases and the J gene lost 0 bases, with 15 bases spanning the gap. This CDR3 has 18 amino acids. The CDR3 is CASSFVQVTNSGANVLTF. In DNA, the CDR3 is TGTGCCAGCAGCTTCGTTCAAGTGACGAACTCTGGGGCCAACGTCCTGACTTTC. Full variable domain (rest looked up from reference TRBV5-8 and TRBJ2-6): EAGVTQSPTHLIKTRGQQATLRCSPISGHTSVYWYQQALGLGLQFLLWYDEGEERNRGNFPPRFSGRQFPNYSSELNVNALELEDSALYLCASSFVQVTNSGANVLTFGAGSRLTVL.

The chain joins TRBV5-1 to TRBJ2-3; no definite D call. This CDR3 contains 12 residues. Germline V gene sequence: CDR1 SGHRS, CDR2 YFSETQ. V was cut by 7 bases and J by 2 bases, with 8 bases left in between. The CDR3: CASGSITDTQYF. CDR3 in DNA: TGCGCCAGCGGCTCAATCACAGATACGCAGTATTTT. Combining the CDR3 with reference TRBV5-1 and TRBJ2-3 gives the whole variable domain KAGVTQTPRYLIKTRGQQVTLSCSPISGHRSVSWYQQTPGQGLQFLFEYFSETQRNKGNFPGRFSGRQFSNSRSEMNVSTLELGDSALYLCASGSITDTQYFGPGTRLTVL.

The rearrangement links TRBV10-3 to TRBJ1-6; D remains ambiguous. CDR1 ENHRY and CDR2 SYGVKD come from the germline V gene. The CDR3 covers 13 residues. The V and J ends lost 8 bases and 7 bases respectively, with 12 bases between them. DNA of the CDR3: TGTGCCATCTGCGAGTGGTCGAATTCACCCCTCCACTTT. This sequence encodes CAICEWSNSPLHF.